One and the same sample provided the 24 T cell receptor beta chains below, sequenced in a study of regulatory dendritic cells for organ transplantation. The assay was immunoSEQ multiplex PCR, and TCRdb's table has in-frame clones only and misses some. In the table there are roughly 27,000 clones, about 79% of which are singletons. Sequenced input: memory CD4+ T cells from blood. Stated subset: CD45RO+ memory T cells. Receptor source: a human donor in good health.

The chain couples TRBV7-9 to TRBJ2-3; 13 bases line up with TRBD2. The trim removed 3 bases at V and 8 bases at J, leaving 5 bases unmatched. Germline CDR1 is SEHNR and CDR2 is FQNEAQ (reference sequence). The CDR3 runs to 15 residues. As DNA, the CDR3 is TGTGCCAGCAGCTTCACTGGACTAGCGGGAGCTACGCAGTATTTT. Translated, it gives CASSFTGLAGATQYF.

This clone was recorded only once. The chain couples TRBV6-5 to TRBJ2-7, with D perhaps assigned TRBD1 or TRBD2 (5 bases each). V dropped 5 bases and J dropped 8 bases, with 10 bases sitting between them. CDR1 is MNHEY, CDR2 SVGAGI, per germline. The CDR3 covers 11 residues. As DNA, the CDR3 is TGTGCCAGCAGTGGACCGGGACAGCAGTACTTC. It specifies CASSGPGQQYF.

The chain links TRBV18 to TRBJ2-3, with 10 bases lining up with TRBD1. The CDR3 covers 14 residues. CDR1 and CDR2 (germline): KGHSH, LQKENI. Germline trimming cut 3 bases from V and 8 bases from J; bases unmatched to any gene: 5. DNA for the CDR3: TGTGCCAGCTCACCGAGACAGGGGGCGGGTACGCAGTATTTT. As protein: CASSPRQGAGTQYF. Combining the CDR3 with reference TRBV18 and TRBJ2-3 gives the whole variable domain NAGVMQNPRHLVRRRGQEARLRCSPMKGHSHVYWYRQLPEEGLKFMVYLQKENIIDESGMPKERFSAEFPKEGPSILRIQQVVRGDSAAYFCASSPRQGAGTQYFGPGTRLTVL.

The rearrangement uses TRBV29-1 and TRBJ2-5; D not resolved. CDR3 length: 10 amino acids. Per the germline V gene, CDR1 is SQVTM and CDR2 is ANQGSEA. V was shortened by 4 bases and J by 7 bases, with 7 bases between the two germline ends. The CDR3 nucleotides read TGCAGCGTTGTATCTGTGACCCAGTACTTC. Translating gives CSVVSVTQYF. The variable domain in full, completed from reference TRBV29-1 and TRBJ2-5, reads SAVISQKPSRDICQRGTSLTIQCQVDSQVTMMFWYRQQPGQSLTLIATANQGSEATYESGFVIDKFPISRPNLTFSTLTVSNMSPEDSSIYLCSVVSVTQYFGPGTRLLVL.

The V and J genes are TRBV10-2 and TRBJ2-6; D is perhaps TRBD2 (6 bases). Trimming removed 9 bases at V and 3 bases at J, with 12 bases between. The CDR3 is 14 residues long. Germline V CDR1 and CDR2: WSHSY, SAAADI. The CDR3 spells CASGEVGGANVLTF. CDR3 nucleotides: TGCGCCAGTGGGGAGGTGGGTGGGGCCAACGTCCTGACTTTC.

The V call is TRBV6-6, the J call TRBJ2-1, with 8 bases lining up with TRBD2. The trim removed 7 bases at V and 10 bases at J, leaving 6 bases unmatched. In germline, CDR1 is MNHNY, CDR2 SVGAGI (reference sequence). This CDR3 region has 12 residues. Here the CDR3 DNA reads TGTGCCAGCACGCAATTAGCGGGAGAGCAGTTCTTC. Protein sequence: CASTQLAGEQFF.

The chain carries TRBV19 and TRBJ2-5, with TRBD2 as a possible D gene (6 bases). V dropped 7 bases and J dropped 0 bases, with 12 bases sitting between them. CDR3 length: 14 amino acids. Germline V gene sequence: CDR1 LNHDA, CDR2 SQIVND (reference sequence). The CDR3 DNA reads as TGTGCCAGTACGGGTCGGGGGTACCAAGAGACCCAGTACTTC. Translated, it gives CASTGRGYQETQYF.

This sequence joins TRBV6-5 and TRBJ2-7; D unclear. The CDR3 contains 15 residues. The germline V and J ends were trimmed by 2 bases and 0 bases, with 11 bases remaining between them. CDR1 is MNHEY and CDR2 is SVGAGI in the germline V gene. CDR3 coding DNA: TGTGCCAGCAGTTACGGTAGGGCAAGCTCCTACGAGCAGTACTTC. This translates into CASSYGRASSYEQYF.

The chain recombines TRBV7-2 with TRBJ2-7; a possible D gene is TRBD1 (5 bases). The germline gives CDR1 SGHTA, CDR2 FQGNSA. Trimming shortened V by 5 bases and J by 1 base, and 15 bases separated the two germline ends. The CDR3 length is 15 residues. The CDR3 DNA reads TGTGCCAGCAGCCTCGGACATTTGAAATCCTACGAGCAGTACTTC. It encodes CASSLGHLKSYEQYF.

V gene TRBV30 combines with J gene TRBJ1-5, with 9 bases identical to TRBD1. CDR1 and CDR2 (germline): GTSNPN, SVGIG (reference sequence). There are 14 residues in the CDR3. V was clipped by 1 base and J by 6 bases; unmatched bases: 4. The CDR3 reads CAWSGDRAAQPQHF. In DNA, the CDR3 is TGTGCCTGGAGTGGGGACAGGGCGGCTCAGCCCCAGCATTTT.

This chain connects TRBV7-2 to TRBJ2-2; D is unresolved. The CDR3 loop spans 15 amino acids. Per germline, CDR1 SGHTA and CDR2 FQGNSA. V was clipped by 4 bases and J by 0 bases, with 9 bases between them. Written as DNA, the CDR3 is TGTGCCAGCAGCTCTTGGGGTGCGAACACCGGGGAGCTGTTTTTT. This translates into CASSSWGANTGELFF.

The V gene is TRBV7-9, the J gene TRBJ2-5; 9 bases agree with TRBD1. CDR3 size: 14 residues. From germline, CDR1 is SEHNR and CDR2 FQNEAQ (reference sequence). After removal of 5 bases from V and 5 bases from J, the junction contained 6 bases not matched to a gene. CDR3 DNA: TGTGCCAGCAGCCCCGGGACAGGGTGGGAGACCCAGTACTTC. It specifies CASSPGTGWETQYF.

The chain uses TRBV7-9 and TRBJ2-2, with 7 bases that match TRBD1. Per the germline V gene, CDR1 is SEHNR and CDR2 is FQNEAQ (reference sequence). The trim removed 5 bases at V and 2 bases at J, leaving 8 bases unmatched. CDR3 size: 16 residues. CDR3 residues: CASSRFRDRNTGELFF. In DNA form, the CDR3 reads TGTGCCAGCAGCCGATTCCGGGACAGAAACACCGGGGAGCTGTTTTTT.

This rearrangement joins TRBV13 to TRBJ1-3; TRBD1 might be the D (6 bases). Germline V gene lookup returns CDR1 PRHDT and CDR2 FYEKMQ (reference sequence). V lost 1 base and J lost 5, with 12 bases in between. There are 15 residues in the CDR3. The CDR3 nucleotides read TGTGCCAGCAGCTTAGACGTGGGGGCCCGAAACACCATATATTTT. As protein: CASSLDVGARNTIYF.

J is TRBJ2-7 and V is TRBV5-1; D is uncertain. CDR1 is SGHRS, CDR2 YFSETQ, per germline. Trimming left V 4 bases short and J 5 bases short, with 19 bases between. This CDR3 is built from 15 residues. In DNA form, the CDR3 reads TGCGCCAGCAGCCGCACAGCACAAACTACCCACGAGCAGTACTTC. It yields the protein CASSRTAQTTHEQYF. The variable domain in full, with the rest retrieved from reference TRBV5-1 and TRBJ2-7, is KAGVTQTPRYLIKTRGQQVTLSCSPISGHRSVSWYQQTPGQGLQFLFEYFSETQRNKGNFPGRFSGRQFSNSRSEMNVSTLELGDSALYLCASSRTAQTTHEQYFGPGTRLTVT.

V usage is TRBV27 and J usage is TRBJ2-3; D gene unclear. Trimming left V 0 bases short and J 2 bases short, with 6 bases between. The CDR3 has 14 amino acids. CDR1 and CDR2 (germline): MNHEY, SMNVEV (reference sequence). CDR3 nucleotides: TGTGCCAGCAGTTTATCGGCAGCCACAGATACGCAGTATTTT. Translating it yields CASSLSAATDTQYF.

The chain uses TRBV6-6 and TRBJ2-7; D perhaps matches TRBD2 (6 bases). Trimming took 5 bases from V and 6 from J, leaving 20 bases between them. The CDR3 has 15 amino acids. The germline V gene encodes CDR1 MNHNY and CDR2 SVGAGI (reference sequence). The CDR3 nucleotides are TGTGCCAGCAGTCCTGGACTCGGGGCCGGGGGCGAGCAGTACTTC. Its protein is CASSPGLGAGGEQYF.

The chain links TRBV5-6 to TRBJ2-2; D is unclear. V shed 0 bases and J shed 4 bases, with 16 bases lying between them. From germline, CDR1 is SGHDT and CDR2 YYEEEE. The length of the CDR3 is 17 residues. The CDR3: CASSLGSPGQVTGELFF. The CDR3 region has the DNA TGTGCCAGCAGCTTGGGAAGTCCGGGTCAAGTCACCGGGGAGCTGTTTTTT.

The chain employs TRBV6-6 and TRBJ2-3; perhaps TRBD2 as D (7 bases). CDR3 length: 14 amino acids. Germline V gene lookup returns CDR1 MNHNY and CDR2 SVGAGI (reference sequence). Trimming took 8 bases from V and 2 from J, leaving 14 bases between them. The CDR3: CASALRGATDTQYF. The CDR3, as DNA: TGTGCCAGCGCTCTACGGGGGGCCACAGATACGCAGTATTTT.

The rearrangement links TRBV6-6 to TRBJ2-7, with D perhaps matching TRBD1 (5 bases). The germline gives CDR1 MNHNY, CDR2 SVGAGI (reference sequence). The CDR3 covers 13 residues. Trimming left V 6 bases short and J 2 bases short, with 11 bases between. CDR3 in DNA: TGTGCCAGCAGATCCGGACACGCCTACGAGCAGTACTTC. This gives the protein CASRSGHAYEQYF.

J is TRBJ1-5 and V is TRBV19; D unresolved. Trimming took 4 bases from V and 5 from J, leaving 12 bases between them. Germline assignment: CDR1 LNHDA and CDR2 SQIVND (reference sequence). The CDR3 contains 14 residues. The CDR3 DNA reads TGTGCCAGTAGTACCGCGGGTTCTTATCAGCCCCAGCATTTT. This codes for CASSTAGSYQPQHF.

V is TRBV29-1 and J is TRBJ2-3; D may be TRBD2 (6 bases). The CDR3 has 13 residues. Trimming left V 7 bases short and J 4 bases short, with 15 bases between. Germline CDR1 reads SQVTM; CDR2 reads ANQGSEA. CDR3 in amino acids: CSGRFGGSDTQYF. Here the CDR3 DNA reads TGCAGCGGGAGGTTTGGGGGGTCAGATACGCAGTATTTT.

The gene calls are TRBV18 and TRBJ1-1; D not resolved. Trimming left V 2 bases short and J 4 bases short, with 11 bases between. The CDR3 runs 14 residues. Germline CDR1 KGHSH, CDR2 LQKENI. In DNA, the CDR3 is TGTGCCAGCTCACCAACTAACAGAGGCACTGAAGCTTTCTTT. This gives the protein CASSPTNRGTEAFF.

A note on this clone: At the DNA level, this CDR3 is encoded by other sequences in the same sample as well. V usage is TRBV4-3 and J usage is TRBJ2-6; TRBD1 matches at 10 bases. CDR3 length: 20 residues. Germline values: CDR1 LGHNA, CDR2 YSLEER. J gave up 1 base and V 6 bases, and 15 bases lay outside the gene matches. In nucleotides, the CDR3 is TGCGCCAGCAGTCAAACCCGGGACAGGGGCCTTCTTTCTGGGGCCAACGTCCTGACTTTC. Translating it yields CASSQTRDRGLLSGANVLTF.